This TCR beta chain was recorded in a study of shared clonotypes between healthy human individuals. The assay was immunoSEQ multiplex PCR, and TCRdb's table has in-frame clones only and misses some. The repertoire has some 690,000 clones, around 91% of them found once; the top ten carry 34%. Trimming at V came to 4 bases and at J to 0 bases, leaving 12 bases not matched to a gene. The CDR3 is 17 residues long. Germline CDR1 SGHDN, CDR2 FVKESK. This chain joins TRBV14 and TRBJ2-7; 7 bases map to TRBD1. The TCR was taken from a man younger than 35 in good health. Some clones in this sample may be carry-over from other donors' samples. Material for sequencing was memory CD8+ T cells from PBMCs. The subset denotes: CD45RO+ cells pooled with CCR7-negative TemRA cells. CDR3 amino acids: CASSRFREGTVSYEQYF. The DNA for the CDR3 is TGTGCCAGCAGCCGCTTTCGAGAGGGGACAGTCTCCTACGAGCAGTACTTC.